The rows below give T cell receptor beta chains drawn from one sample of a study of blood T cell repertoires in COVID-19. TCRdb keeps only in-frame clones here, not all; method: immunoSEQ multiplex PCR. The table records some 100,000 clones, around four fifths of them present only once. Sequenced material: peripheral blood. These receptor sequences come from a woman aged 70-85 years with acute or convalescent COVID-19. The CDR3 runs from the conserved cysteine through the conserved F or W. Each record gives: D gene, V gene, J gene, clone size, CDR3 protein, CDR3 DNA. A D gene is named only where the DNA matches it firmly. Size is stated for part of the rows, as once, few or many counts, or as a class when the clone is expanded.

NA	TRBV18	TRBJ1-1	NA	CASSPGRVNTEAFF	TGTGCCAGCTCACCAGGGAGGGTGAACACTGAAGCTTTCTTT
TRBD1	TRBV2	TRBJ2-5	NA	CASSADRAQETQYF	TGTGCCAGCAGTGCAGACAGGGCCCAAGAGACCCAGTACTTC
NA	TRBV7-8	TRBJ1-5	NA	CASSHGGTNQPQHF	TGTGCCAGCAGCCATGGGGGGACGAATCAGCCCCAGCATTTT
NA	TRBV19	TRBJ1-2	NA	CASTSTSTGNGYGYTF	TGTGCCAGTACCTCAACCTCGACGGGGAACGGCTATGGCTACACCTTC
TRBD1	TRBV9	TRBJ2-7	many	CASSEDRGGGEQYF	TGTGCCAGCAGCGAGGACAGGGGAGGAGGCGAGCAGTACTTC
NA	TRBV12-5	TRBJ1-2	NA	CASAWGGEGGYTF	TGTGCTAGTGCCTGGGGGGGAGAAGGAGGCTACACCTTC
NA	TRBV9	TRBJ1-1	NA	CASSVEGGVAFF	TGTGCCAGCAGCGTAGAAGGAGGGGTAGCTTTCTTT
NA	TRBV2	TRBJ1-4	once	CASSGNKVGGLFEKLFF	TGTGCCAGCAGTGGGAATAAGGTCGGGGGGCTATTTGAAAAACTGTTTTTT
TRBD2	TRBV9	TRBJ2-2	NA	CASSARTSGGAWGTGELFF	TGTGCCAGCAGCGCGAGGACTAGCGGGGGGGCCTGGGGCACCGGGGAGCTGTTTTTT
TRBD2	TRBV19	TRBJ2-2	NA	CASSIDGLAIVGELFF	TGTGCCAGTAGTATAGACGGACTAGCGATTGTCGGGGAGCTGTTTTTT
TRBD1	TRBV5-6	TRBJ2-6	NA	CASSKGQSGIGANVLTF	TGTGCCAGCAGCAAGGGACAGTCCGGAATCGGGGCCAACGTCCTGACTTTC
TRBD1	TRBV18	TRBJ2-3	once	CASSPSGTETQYF	TGTGCCAGCTCACCATCTGGGACAGAGACGCAGTATTTT
NA	TRBV5-1	TRBJ2-2	NA	CASSLTVSNTGELFF	TGCGCCAGCAGCTTGACTGTATCGAACACCGGGGAGCTGTTTTTT
TRBD1	TRBV9	TRBJ1-6	NA	CASSVEGGYVQNSPLHF	TGTGCCAGCAGCGTAGAAGGGGGCTATGTCCAGAATTCACCCCTCCACTTT
TRBD1	TRBV27	TRBJ1-2	NA	CASSPQGAEYGYTF	TGTGCCAGCAGCCCACAGGGGGCCGAGTACGGCTACACCTTC
NA	TRBV28	TRBJ2-5	NA	CASRAGGSGSGLETQYF	TGTGCCAGCAGGGCAGGGGGCTCGGGTAGCGGGTTGGAGACCCAGTACTTC
TRBD1	TRBV5-1	TRBJ1-2	NA	CASSLGTGNGYTF	TGCGCCAGCAGCTTGGGGACAGGGAACGGCTACACCTTC